The present T cell receptor (beta chain) was sequenced within a study of Tregs in tolerant kidney transplant recipients. For the study at large: Sorting of CD4+CD25+CD127- cells followed approximately three-day belatacept mixed lymphocyte reactions, sometimes with roughly 5-day graft donor restimulation. Sorting used antibodies to exclude donor cells.

Whole-study results and caveats: The most relevant donor-specific Treg TCRbeta repertoire apparently came from expansion with activated donor B cells. Findings come from small patient numbers and require larger validation.

This table comes from immunoSEQ multiplex PCR, and its TCRdb copy is limited to in-frame clones, with some not included. Among approximately 30,000 clones listed, 82% were seen once. V dropped 5 bases and J dropped 8 bases, with 15 bases sitting between them. Germline V gene lookup returns CDR1 MDHEN and CDR2 SYDVKM. The CDR3 totals 13 residues. This clone has a handful of counts. What it binds is not known. The chain links TRBV28 to TRBJ1-1; tentative D call: TRBD1 (5 bases). Sequencing was done on a sample of Tregs from blood cultured with allogeneic cells. The sequence was obtained from a human donor in good health. The CDR3 here is CASSPQGRIEAFF. The DNA of the CDR3 is TGTGCCAGCAGTCCCCAGGGACGGATCGAAGCTTTCTTT.